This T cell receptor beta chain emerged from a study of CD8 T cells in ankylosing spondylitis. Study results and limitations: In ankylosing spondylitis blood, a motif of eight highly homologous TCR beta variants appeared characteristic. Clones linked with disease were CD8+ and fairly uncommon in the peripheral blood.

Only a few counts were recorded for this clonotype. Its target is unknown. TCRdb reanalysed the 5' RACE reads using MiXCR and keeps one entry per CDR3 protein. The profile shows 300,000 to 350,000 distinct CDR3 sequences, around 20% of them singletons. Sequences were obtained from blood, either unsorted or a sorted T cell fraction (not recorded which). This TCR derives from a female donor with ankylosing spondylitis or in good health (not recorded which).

The CDR3 sequence is CASSQDSGSVYEQYF. DNA of the CDR3: TGCGCCAGCAGCCAAGATAGCGGGAGTGTCTACGAGCAGTACTTC. This chain connects TRBV4-3 to TRBJ2-7, with TRBD2 matching 9 bases. The CDR3 contains 15 residues. Germline V CDR1 and CDR2: LGHNA, YSLEER. V lost 0 bases, J lost 3 bases, and 3 bases stayed unmatched.